This TCR beta chain was sequenced in a study of response to subunit inactivated influenza vaccine. From the RT-PCR reads, TCRdb called clonotypes with MiXCR, one entry per CDR3 protein. This sample has 300,000 to 350,000 distinct CDR3 sequences, with roughly a fifth found just once. A few counts support this clonotype. Its antigen is still unknown. This CDR3 is 16 amino acids long. Germline V gene sequence: CDR1 SGHTA, CDR2 FQGNSA. V shed 0 bases, J shed 3 bases, and the junction held 5 bases outside the gene matches. Study findings and constraints: Authors suggested seasonal influenza vaccinations each recruit few new T cells.

Sequences were derived from PBMCs from blood, sampled less than 22 months after vaccination. The chain carries TRBV7-2 and TRBJ2-3, with 8 bases aligning to TRBD2. The TCR was taken from a man aged 45 to 70 who received an inactivated influenza vaccine. The CDR3 loop reads CASSLAAGARTDTQYF. The CDR3 nucleotides read TGTGCCAGCAGCTTAGCAGCGGGGGCCCGAACAGATACGCAGTATTTT.